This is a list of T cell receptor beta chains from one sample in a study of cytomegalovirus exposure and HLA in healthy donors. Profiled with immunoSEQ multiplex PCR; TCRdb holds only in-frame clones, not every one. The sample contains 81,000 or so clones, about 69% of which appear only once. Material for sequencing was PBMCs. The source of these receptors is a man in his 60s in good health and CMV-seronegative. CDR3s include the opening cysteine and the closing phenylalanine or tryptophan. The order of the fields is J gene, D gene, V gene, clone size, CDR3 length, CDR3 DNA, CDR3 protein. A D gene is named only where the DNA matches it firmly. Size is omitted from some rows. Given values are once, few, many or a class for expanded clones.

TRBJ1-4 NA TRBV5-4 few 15 TGTGCCAGCAGCCCGGGTGGAGCAACTAATGAAAAACTGTTTTTT CASSPGGATNEKLFF
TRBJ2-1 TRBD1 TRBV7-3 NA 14 TGTGCCAGCAGCCCCGGGACAGGTCCCAATGAGCAGTTCTTC CASSPGTGPNEQFF
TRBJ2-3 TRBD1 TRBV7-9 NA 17 TGTGCCAGCAGCTTAGAGGGACAGGGGGGTTTTCCTGATACGCAGTATTTT CASSLEGQGGFPDTQYF
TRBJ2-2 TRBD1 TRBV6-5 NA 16 TGTGCCAGCAGTTACTCGGGACAGGGATACACCGGGGAGCTGTTTTTT CASSYSGQGYTGELFF
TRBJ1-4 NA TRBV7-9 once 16 TGTTCCAGCAGCAGGCTCAGGGGAACAACTAATGAAAAACTGTTTTTT CSSSRLRGTTNEKLFF
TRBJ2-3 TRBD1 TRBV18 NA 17 TGTGCCAGCTCACCTTGGACAGGGCCCCTTAGCACAGATACGCAGTATTTT CASSPWTGPLSTDTQYF
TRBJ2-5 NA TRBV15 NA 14 TGTGCCACCAGCAGAGGCAGGGTGGGAGAGACCCAGTACTTC CATSRGRVGETQYF
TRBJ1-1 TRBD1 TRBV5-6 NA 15 TGTGCCAGCAGCTTCAGACAGGGGACGGTCACTGAAGCTTTCTTT CASSFRQGTVTEAFF
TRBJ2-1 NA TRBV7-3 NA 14 TGTGCCAGCAGCTTAGCGGGAACCTACAATGAGCAGTTCTTC CASSLAGTYNEQFF
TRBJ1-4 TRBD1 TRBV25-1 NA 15 TGTGCCAGCAGTGCAATGACAGGGGGTGGGGAAAAACTGTTTTTT CASSAMTGGGEKLFF
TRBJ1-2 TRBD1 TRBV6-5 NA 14 TGTGCCAGCAGTAACCCGGGACAGGGAATCGGCTACACCTTC CASSNPGQGIGYTF
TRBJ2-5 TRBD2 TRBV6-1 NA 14 TGTGCCAGCAGTGCTACTAGCGGCCAAGAGACCCAGTACTTC CASSATSGQETQYF
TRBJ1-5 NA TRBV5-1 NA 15 TGCGCCAGCAGCTTGGGGGCGTATAGCAATCAGCCCCAGCATTTT CASSLGAYSNQPQHF
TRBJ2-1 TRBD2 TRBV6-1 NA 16 TGTGCCAGCAGTGAACCAGCGGGGGGAAGTCGCAATGAGCAGTTCTTC CASSEPAGGSRNEQFF
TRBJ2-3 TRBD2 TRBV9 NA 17 TGTGCCAGCAGCGAAACTAGCGCCGGGAGGCCCACAGATACGCAGTATTTT CASSETSAGRPTDTQYF
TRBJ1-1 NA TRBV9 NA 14 TGTGCCAGCAGCGTAGGGCAGGGGATGACTGAAGCTTTCTTT CASSVGQGMTEAFF
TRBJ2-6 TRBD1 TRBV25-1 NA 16 TGTGCCAGCAGTAACCCACAGGGGGGTGGGGCCAACGTCCTGACTTTC CASSNPQGGGANVLTF
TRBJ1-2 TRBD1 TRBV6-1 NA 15 TGTGCCAGCAGTGAAGCGGGGGACAGGGCCCTTGGCTACACCTTC CASSEAGDRALGYTF